These 18 T cell receptor beta chains were all obtained from the same sample, sequenced in a study of T-cell memory formation after mild COVID-19. TCRdb used MiXCR to reprocess the 5' RACE reads, holding one entry per CDR3 protein. The table shows around 130,000 distinct CDR3 sequences, with about a sixth occurring only once. Source material: PBMCs or a T cell subset sorted from them (not recorded which). The source is an adult woman who had mild COVID-19 (a few samples of this study predate the infection). Cell type and time point are not known.

V is TRBV24-1 and J is TRBJ2-2; D is perhaps TRBD1 (6 bases). The CDR3 spans 14 residues. Germline CDR1 and CDR2: KGHDR and SFDVKD. V dropped 10 bases and J dropped 3 bases, with 14 bases sitting between them. For the CDR3, the DNA is TGTGCCACACAGGGTCAGGCGGACACCGGGGAGCTGTTTTTT. Protein: CATQGQADTGELFF.

The rearrangement uses TRBV20-1 and TRBJ2-3; 8 bases align to TRBD2. The J segment lost 2 bases and the V segment lost 2 bases, leaving 9 bases of the junction unmatched. CDR1 DFQATT and CDR2 SNEGSKA come from the germline V gene (reference sequence). The CDR3 loop spans 16 amino acids. DNA of the CDR3: TGCAGTGCTAGAAGACTAGCGACTACCAACACAGATACGCAGTATTTT. This encodes CSARRLATTNTDTQYF.

The chain employs TRBV19 and TRBJ1-2, with D perhaps matching TRBD1 (5 bases). Between the trimmed V and J ends, which lost 3 bases and 6 bases, there was a span of 11 bases. The germline gives CDR1 LNHDA, CDR2 SQIVND (reference sequence). The CDR3 length is 13 residues. CDR3: CASSIGGYDGYTF. In DNA form, the CDR3 reads TGTGCCAGTAGTATTGGGGGATACGATGGCTACACCTTC.

This clonotype was recorded at least ten times. The chain has TRBV9 and TRBJ2-1; no clear D gene. Trimming took off 1 base at V and 0 bases at J, with 8 bases between the two ends. Germline CDR1 and CDR2: SGDLS and YYNGEE. This CDR3 is 15 amino acids long. The CDR3 spells CASSVSGPSYNEQFF. In DNA form, the CDR3 reads TGTGCCAGCAGCGTATCCGGGCCCTCCTACAATGAGCAGTTCTTC.

The chain links TRBV15 to TRBJ2-1; 8 bases are shared with TRBD2. Germline CDR1 is LNHNV and CDR2 is YYDKDF (reference sequence). The CDR3 extends over 15 amino acids. Losses at the gene ends were 5 bases for V and 4 bases for J; bases not matched to a gene: 7. The CDR3 sequence is CATSRGTSGYNEQFF. For the CDR3, the DNA is TGTGCCACCAGCCGCGGGACTAGTGGATACAATGAGCAGTTCTTC.

The chain joins TRBV3-1 to TRBJ1-2; D is perhaps TRBD1 (6 bases). Germline loops: CDR1 LGHDT, CDR2 YNNKEL (reference sequence). V lost 4 bases to trimming and J lost 4 bases, with 16 bases between them. The CDR3 loop spans 15 amino acids. The CDR3 bases are TGTGCCAGCAGCCCCGGACAGTCAAGGAGCTATGGCTACACCTTC. Its protein is CASSPGQSRSYGYTF.

The sample holds a few counts of this clonotype. This chain's CDR3 is CASSPNGQGTGELFF. In DNA, the CDR3 is TGTGCCAGCAGTCCTAACGGCCAGGGAACCGGGGAGCTGTTTTTT. This sequence joins TRBV6-5 and TRBJ2-2, with TRBD1 as a possible D gene (5 bases). V lost 5 bases to trimming and J lost 5 bases, with 15 bases between them. The CDR3 extends over 15 amino acids. CDR1 and CDR2 (germline): MNHEY, SVGAGI.

V is TRBV7-9 and J is TRBJ1-1; perhaps TRBD1 as D (5 bases). Between the trimmed V and J ends, which lost 0 bases and 1 base, there was a span of 12 bases. CDR3 size: 16 residues. Germline V gene sequence: CDR1 SEHNR, CDR2 FQNEAQ (reference sequence). The CDR3 DNA reads as TGTGCCAGCAGCTTAGCCGGACAAGGCTGGAACACTGAAGCTTTCTTT. Protein product: CASSLAGQGWNTEAFF.

J is TRBJ1-2 and V is TRBV2; possible D gene TRBD1, 5 bases. With 6 bases removed from V and 3 bases from J, the gap between germline ends came to 14 bases. This CDR3 comprises 14 residues. The germline V gene has CDR1 SNHLY and CDR2 FYNNEI. This CDR3 is CASSVGGGYYGYTF. The CDR3 nucleotides read TGTGCCAGCAGCGTTGGGGGGGGGTACTATGGCTACACCTTC.

This clonotype was observed a handful of times. The V gene is TRBV7-9, the J gene TRBJ2-7, with TRBD2 matching over 10 bases. This CDR3 has 15 residues. CDR1 and CDR2 from the germline V gene are SEHNR and FQNEAQ (reference sequence). V gave up 10 bases and J gave up 3 bases; unmatched junction bases: 12. Written as DNA, the CDR3 is TGTGCCACCGCGGGGGCTAGCGGGAGCTACTACGAGCAGTACTTC. Its protein is CATAGASGSYYEQYF.

The chain carries TRBV24-1 and TRBJ1-5; 9 positions agree with TRBD1. Germline V gene lookup returns CDR1 KGHDR and CDR2 SFDVKD. This CDR3 spans 14 amino acids. V dropped 7 bases and J dropped 1; count of bases not matched to a gene: 1. The CDR3 DNA reads as TGTGCCACCAGAGGACAGGGGAGCAATCAGCCCCAGCATTTT. Its translation is CATRGQGSNQPQHF.

V is TRBV5-1 and J is TRBJ2-5, with a possible D match to TRBD1 (6 bases). The ends were cut back, 4 bases at V and 3 bases at J, with 16 bases in the middle. CDR1 SGHRS and CDR2 YFSETQ come from the germline V gene. This CDR3 region has 15 residues. CDR3 protein: CASSSGQFREETQYF. CDR3 nucleotide sequence: TGCGCCAGCAGCAGCGGACAGTTTAGGGAAGAGACCCAGTACTTC.

This clonotype occurred a few times. The chain couples TRBV10-2 to TRBJ1-2, with TRBD1 as a possible D gene (6 bases). CDR3 size: 14 residues. Trimming cost V 5 bases and J 6 bases, with 16 bases left between them. Germline-derived CDR1 and CDR2 are WSHSY and SAAADI. CDR3 nucleotides: TGCGCCAGCAGTCCCCCCCCACAGGGACATGGCTACACCTTC. This translates into CASSPPPQGHGYTF.

The J gene is TRBJ1-1, the V gene TRBV24-1; D is perhaps TRBD1 (5 bases). V was trimmed by 4 bases and J by 7 bases, leaving 12 bases between them. Germline lookup yields CDR1 KGHDR and CDR2 SFDVKD. The CDR3 contains 13 residues. DNA for the CDR3: TGTGCCACCAGTGACTATCAGGGCGATGAAGCTTTCTTT. Protein sequence: CATSDYQGDEAFF.

V gene TRBV7-9 combines with J gene TRBJ1-2; weak D call: TRBD1 (6 bases). The V end lost 4 bases, the J end lost 0 bases, and 9 bases lay between the germline ends. Germline V gene lookup returns CDR1 SEHNR and CDR2 FQNEAQ (reference sequence). The CDR3 is 14 residues long. CDR3 in amino acids: CASSSWTANYGYTF. The CDR3 DNA is TGTGCCAGCAGCTCCTGGACAGCTAACTATGGCTACACCTTC.

There are a few counts of this clonotype. The gene calls are TRBV25-1 and TRBJ2-5; D not certain. Germline loops: CDR1 MGHDK, CDR2 SYGVNS. This CDR3 is built from 13 residues. The ends were cut back, 1 base at V and 4 bases at J, with 7 bases in the middle. CDR3 in amino acids: CASSEWLGETQYF. DNA of the CDR3: TGTGCCAGCAGTGAATGGCTGGGAGAGACCCAGTACTTC.

V usage is TRBV9 and J usage is TRBJ1-1; 7 nucleotides align to TRBD1. The germline V gene encodes CDR1 SGDLS and CDR2 YYNGEE. V was pared by 2 bases and J by 4 bases, with 2 bases of the junction left unmatched. The CDR3 loop spans 13 amino acids. The DNA for the CDR3 is TGTGCCAGCAGCGTGACAGGGACCACTGAAGCTTTCTTT. Translating it yields CASSVTGTTEAFF.

This chain joins TRBV20-1 and TRBJ1-1, with 7 bases lining up with TRBD1. This CDR3 spans 13 amino acids. In germline, CDR1 is DFQATT, CDR2 SNEGSKA (reference sequence). With 5 bases clipped from V and 5 bases from J, the junction kept 8 bases outside the gene matches. The CDR3, as DNA: TGCAGTGCTTATCAGGGGGGAGATACTGAAGCTTTCTTT. This sequence encodes CSAYQGGDTEAFF.